The next 22 T cell receptor beta chains were all read from a single sample in a study of technical replicates of blood from a few donors. Method: immunoSEQ multiplex PCR; TCRdb's copy keeps in-frame clones and lacks some. The sample shows 75,000 to 95,000 clones, around 94% of them seen only once. The sequencing input was T cells isolated from PBMCs. These receptors originate from a human donor in good health.

The CDR3 coding sequence is TGCGCCAGCAGCGAACAGGTGGATGAAAAACTGTTTTTT. Translating it yields CASSEQVDEKLFF. V and J are TRBV5-1 and TRBJ1-4; D might be TRBD1 (5 bases). Germline assignment: CDR1 SGHRS and CDR2 YFSETQ. Trimming left V 4 bases short and J 6 bases short, with 10 bases between. The CDR3 extends over 13 amino acids.

The chain carries TRBV19 and TRBJ2-1; TRBD1 matches 8 bases. CDR1 is LNHDA and CDR2 is SQIVND in the germline V gene (reference sequence). The CDR3 runs 16 residues. Germline trimming cut 3 bases from V and 2 bases from J; bases unmatched to any gene: 6. The CDR3 sequence: CASSISGQVAYNEQFF. The CDR3 coding sequence is TGTGCCAGTAGTATCTCGGGACAGGTTGCCTACAATGAGCAGTTCTTC.

As regards this clone: Distinct nucleotide sequences in the sample also encode this CDR3. This chain joins TRBV4-1 and TRBJ2-7, with 8 bases fitting TRBD1. CDR1 and CDR2 (germline): MGHRA, YSYEKL. This CDR3 has 14 amino acids. V lost 1 base to trimming and J lost 3 bases; unmatched junction nucleotides: 2. CDR3 DNA: TGCGCCAGCAGCCAAGGGACAGGGAACTACGAGCAGTACTTC. This codes for CASSQGTGNYEQYF.

This chain connects TRBV19 to TRBJ1-1; TRBD1 might be the D (6 bases). V lost 6 bases and J lost 1, with 12 bases in between. This CDR3 comprises 14 residues. The germline CDR1 and CDR2 sequences are LNHDA and SQIVND (reference sequence). CDR3 nucleotide sequence: TGTGCCAGTAGCCCAGGGGTATCGAACACTGAAGCTTTCTTT. It is translated as CASSPGVSNTEAFF.

The chain recombines TRBV6-5 with TRBJ1-2; D gene ambiguous. Germline CDR1 and CDR2: MNHEY and SVGAGI. The CDR3 spans 13 residues. V lost 2 bases, J lost 4 bases, and 8 bases lay in between. The CDR3 loop reads CASSYRSSYGYTF. The CDR3 nucleotides read TGTGCCAGCAGTTACCGATCTAGCTATGGCTACACCTTC.

This chain connects TRBV7-9 to TRBJ2-3, with 11 bases identical to TRBD1. The length of the CDR3 is 15 residues. V lost 5 bases and J lost 2; bases outside the gene matches: 3. The germline gives CDR1 SEHNR, CDR2 FQNEAQ (reference sequence). As DNA, the CDR3 is TGTGCCAGCAGCACGGGACAGGGGGTCACAGATACGCAGTATTTT. Translating gives CASSTGQGVTDTQYF.

The chain employs TRBV10-3 and TRBJ1-1, with no clear D. The CDR3 is 15 residues long. The V gene lost 2 bases and the J gene lost 4 bases, with 14 bases spanning the gap. Germline lookup yields CDR1 ENHRY and CDR2 SYGVKD. CDR3 nucleotides: TGTGCCATCAGTGAGGAACCAACGCCCGGCACTGAAGCTTTCTTT. This translates into CAISEEPTPGTEAFF.

This chain links TRBV6-1 with TRBJ1-2, with D perhaps matching TRBD1 (5 bases). V shed 11 bases and J shed 1 base, with 14 bases lying between them. Per germline, CDR1 MNHNS and CDR2 SASEGT. The CDR3 is made up of 13 amino acids. Written as DNA, the CDR3 is TGTGCCTTGACGGGGGAACTTAACTATGGCTACACCTTC. It is translated as CALTGELNYGYTF.

V is TRBV5-6 and J is TRBJ2-7; perhaps TRBD2 as D (6 bases). The V end lost 4 bases, the J end lost 2 bases, and 10 bases lay between the germline ends. The CDR3 consists of 13 residues. From germline, CDR1 is SGHDT and CDR2 YYEEEE. CDR3 sequence (DNA): TGTGCCAGCAGCACCGGGGGTACCTACGAGCAGTACTTC. Translated: CASSTGGTYEQYF.

V is TRBV25-1 and J is TRBJ2-7, with 9 nucleotides matching TRBD1. The J segment lost 5 bases and the V segment lost 5 bases, leaving 7 bases of the junction unmatched. Germline V gives CDR1 MGHDK, CDR2 SYGVNS. The CDR3 spans 14 residues. The CDR3 sequence: CASSPGQGTHEQYF. DNA for the CDR3: TGTGCCAGCAGTCCGGGACAGGGAACCCACGAGCAGTACTTC.

This clone was seen a single time. The chain is built from TRBV9 and TRBJ1-6; D is uncertain. The CDR3 totals 15 residues. The V end was cut by 0 bases, the J end by 7 bases, with 11 bases between. The V gene's germline CDR1 is SGDLS and CDR2 YYNGEE. The CDR3: CASSVGAVKNSPLHF. The CDR3 nucleotides are TGTGCCAGCAGCGTAGGGGCAGTAAAAAATTCACCCCTCCACTTT. The variable domain in full, completed from reference TRBV9 and TRBJ1-6, reads DSGVTQTPKHLITATGQRVTLRCSPRSGDLSVYWYQQSLDQGLQFLIQYYNGEERAKGNILERFSAQQFPDLHSELNLSSLELGDSALYFCASSVGAVKNSPLHFGNGTRLTVT.

V and J are TRBV18 and TRBJ1-1; perhaps TRBD1 as D (6 bases). Trimming took 8 bases from V and 3 from J, leaving 19 bases between them. Germline V lookup: CDR1 KGHSH, CDR2 LQKENI. CDR3 length: 15 residues. The CDR3 DNA follows: TGTGCCAGCGGAAACAGGGTCGAAGGTCACACTGAAGCTTTCTTT. Translating it yields CASGNRVEGHTEAFF. The variable domain in full, completed from reference TRBV18 and TRBJ1-1, reads NAGVMQNPRHLVRRRGQEARLRCSPMKGHSHVYWYRQLPEEGLKFMVYLQKENIIDESGMPKERFSAEFPKEGPSILRIQQVVRGDSAAYFCASGNRVEGHTEAFFGQGTRLTVV.

The chain carries TRBV27 and TRBJ1-2; D unclear. The CDR3 is made up of 14 amino acids. Germline lookup yields CDR1 MNHEY and CDR2 SMNVEV (reference sequence). Trimming cost V 3 bases and J 7 bases, with 15 bases left between them. The CDR3 coding sequence is TGTGCCAGCAGTTTCGGCGACAACTTCTCTGGCTACACCTTC. It codes for CASSFGDNFSGYTF.

The CDR3 region is CALARRTGGYEQYF. In DNA form, the CDR3 reads TGTGCCCTCGCCCGCCGCACGGGGGGCTACGAGCAGTACTTC. The rearrangement joins TRBV7-9 to TRBJ2-7, with 7 positions matching TRBD2. Germline CDR1 reads SEHNR; CDR2 reads FQNEAQ (reference sequence). The CDR3 contains 14 residues. J gave up 3 bases and V 11 bases, and 13 bases lay outside the gene matches. Complete variable domain (other parts from reference TRBV7-9 and TRBJ2-7): DTGVSQNPRHKITKRGQNVTFRCDPISEHNRLYWYRQTLGQGPEFLTYFQNEAQLEKSRLLSDRFSAERPKGSFSTLEIQRTEQGDSAMYLCALARRTGGYEQYFGPGTRLTVT.

The rearrangement uses TRBV13 and TRBJ2-7; a possible D gene is TRBD1 (5 bases). V dropped 5 bases and J dropped 5 bases, with 13 bases sitting between them. The CDR3 length is 13 residues. CDR1 is PRHDT and CDR2 is FYEKMQ in the germline V gene (reference sequence). The CDR3 region has the DNA TGTGCCAGCAGCGTATTCCAGGGAAACGAGCAGTACTTC. Its protein is CASSVFQGNEQYF.

The chain combines TRBV5-4 with TRBJ2-7, with D tentatively TRBD1 (6 bases). Germline V gene data show CDR1 as SGHNT and CDR2 as YYREEE (reference sequence). Between the trimmed V and J ends, which lost 4 bases and 1 base, there was a span of 15 bases. The CDR3 totals 15 residues. The CDR3 here is CASSKPTGVSYEQYF. Here the CDR3 DNA reads TGTGCCAGCAGCAAGCCGACAGGCGTTTCCTACGAGCAGTACTTC.

The chain carries TRBV9 and TRBJ1-2; D remains ambiguous. Trimming pared 5 bases from V and 1 base from J, leaving 15 bases between. Per the germline V gene, CDR1 is SGDLS and CDR2 is YYNGEE. There are 15 residues in the CDR3. The chain's CDR3 is CASRDARSNNYGYTF. The CDR3, as DNA: TGTGCCAGCAGAGACGCCCGGAGTAATAACTATGGCTACACCTTC.

The V and J genes are TRBV5-1 and TRBJ1-5, with D uncertain. This CDR3 region has 16 residues. V was pared by 1 base and J by 1 base, with 12 bases between. CDR1 SGHRS and CDR2 YFSETQ come from the germline V gene. The CDR3 is CASSLLGIGSNQPQHF. The CDR3 region has the DNA TGCGCCAGCAGCTTGTTAGGAATCGGGAGCAATCAGCCCCAGCATTTT.

This chain joins TRBV29-1 and TRBJ1-2; no clear D. Germline V gene data show CDR1 as SQVTM and CDR2 as ANQGSEA. The length of the CDR3 is 14 residues. Trimming cost V 3 bases and J 2 bases, with 13 bases left between them. CDR3 coding DNA: TGCAGCGTTGATCCGGCCGGGTTAAACTATGGCTACACCTTC. This translates into CSVDPAGLNYGYTF.

The V call is TRBV10-1, the J call TRBJ2-1; 7 nucleotides line up with TRBD2. Unmatched junction bases numbered 4, after V lost 0 bases and J lost 2 bases. Germline V gives CDR1 WNHNN, CDR2 SYGVQD (reference sequence). The CDR3 contains 16 residues. The CDR3 DNA reads TGCGCCAGCAGTGAGTCTCGCGGGAGCCCCTACAATGAGCAGTTCTTC. Its protein product is CASSESRGSPYNEQFF.

The rearrangement links TRBV7-8 to TRBJ2-1; 12 positions match TRBD2. After removal of 4 bases from V and 4 bases from J, the junction contained 2 bases not matched to a gene. This CDR3 contains 15 residues. Per germline, CDR1 SGHVS and CDR2 FQNEAQ. The CDR3: CASSSSGGAYNEQFF. The CDR3 region has the DNA TGTGCCAGCAGCTCTAGCGGGGGGGCGTACAATGAGCAGTTCTTC. The entire variable domain, with the rest obtained from reference TRBV7-8 and TRBJ2-1, is as follows: GAGVSQSPRYKVAKRGQDVALRCDPISGHVSLFWYQQALGQGPEFLTYFQNEAQLDKSGLPSDRFFAERPEGSVSTLKIQRTQQEDSAVYLCASSSSGGAYNEQFFGPGTRLTVL.

For the CDR3, the DNA is TGTGCCAGCAGTTTCCGCGGCAACTCCTACAATGAGCAGTTCTTC. It is translated as CASSFRGNSYNEQFF. The chain couples TRBV6-6 to TRBJ2-1, with no clear D. The CDR3 is 15 amino acids. Trimming took 4 bases from V and 0 from J, leaving 10 bases between them. Germline lookup yields CDR1 MNHNY and CDR2 SVGAGI (reference sequence).